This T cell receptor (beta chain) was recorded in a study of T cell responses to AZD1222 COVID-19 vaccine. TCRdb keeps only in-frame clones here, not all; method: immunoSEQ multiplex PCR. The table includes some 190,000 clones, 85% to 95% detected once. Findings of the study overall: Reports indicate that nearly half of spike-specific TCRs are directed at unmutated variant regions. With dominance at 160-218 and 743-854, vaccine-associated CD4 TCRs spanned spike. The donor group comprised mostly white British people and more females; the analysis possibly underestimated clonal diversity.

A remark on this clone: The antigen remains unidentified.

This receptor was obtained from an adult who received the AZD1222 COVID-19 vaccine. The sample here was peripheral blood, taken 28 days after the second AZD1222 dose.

CDR3 DNA sequence: TGTGCCATCAGTGATTCCCCCGACCGCGGGGAAGCTTTCTTT. Translating it yields CAISDSPDRGEAFF. The V gene is TRBV10-3, the J gene TRBJ1-1; D gene unclear. Trimming took 3 bases from V and 8 from J, leaving 16 bases between them. Germline values: CDR1 ENHRY, CDR2 SYGVKD. CDR3 length: 14 amino acids.